This entry concerns a single TCR beta chain. The data originate from a study of blood T cell repertoires in COVID-19. Across the study: The samples span acute and convalescent COVID-19 from the United States, Italy and Spain.

Germline V gene lookup returns CDR1 MDHEN and CDR2 SYDVKM. Trimming took 7 bases from V and 0 from J, leaving 13 bases between them. The CDR3 loop spans 15 amino acids. TCRdb's table, derived via immunoSEQ multiplex PCR, lists solely in-frame clones and lacks some. The data contain more than 130,000 clones, 88% of them singletons. Sequencing was performed on peripheral blood. This sequence joins TRBV28 and TRBJ1-5, with D perhaps TRBD1 (5 bases). The receptor comes from a man over 45 with active or convalescent COVID-19. CDR3 amino acids: CASTLQEYSNQPQHF. The DNA for the CDR3 is TGTGCCAGCACCCTACAGGAGTATAGCAATCAGCCCCAGCATTTT.